Each of the 6 T cell receptor beta chains below was sequenced from the same sample in a study of OX40 agonist ivuxolimab in advanced cancers. The data were produced by immunoSEQ multiplex PCR, yet TCRdb's version contains in-frame clones alone and is incomplete. Among about 45,000 clones listed, more than 75% were seen once. The source was CD4+ or CD8+ T cells sorted from blood, collected in a trial of the OX40 agonist ivuxolimab. The receptor source for this set is an adult with an advanced solid tumor such as melanoma, head and neck, liver or kidney cancer.

The chain employs TRBV10-2 and TRBJ2-3; the D gene is possibly TRBD1 (5 bases). Germline V gives CDR1 WSHSY, CDR2 SAAADI. There are 16 residues in the CDR3. V was trimmed by 2 bases and J by 2 bases, leaving 14 bases between them. The CDR3 DNA is TGCGCCAGCAGTGAGACCTGGGGCCCTCCCACAGATACGCAGTATTTT. Protein product: CASSETWGPPTDTQYF.

The V gene is TRBV27, the J gene TRBJ2-7; 7 bases match TRBD2. CDR3 length: 14 amino acids. Germline CDR1 reads MNHEY; CDR2 reads SMNVEV (reference sequence). Trimming at V came to 3 bases and at J to 0 bases, leaving 2 bases not matched to a gene. The CDR3 sequence is CASSLGGSSYEQYF. The CDR3 nucleotides are TGTGCCAGCAGTTTGGGAGGGAGCTCCTACGAGCAGTACTTC.

The CDR3 DNA is TGTGCCAGCAGTTTGGTCTCAGGGAACTATGGCTACACCTTC. It yields the protein CASSLVSGNYGYTF. The rearrangement joins TRBV6-6 to TRBJ1-2; possibly TRBD1 for D (5 bases). This CDR3 comprises 14 residues. Germline V lookup: CDR1 MNHNY, CDR2 SVGAGI (reference sequence). V was trimmed by 4 bases and J by 2 bases, leaving 11 bases between them.

This clone has a single count. This chain uses TRBV2 with TRBJ2-7; unclear D gene. The CDR3 contains 13 residues. CDR1 SNHLY and CDR2 FYNNEI come from the germline V gene. The V end lost 6 bases, the J end lost 2 bases, and 11 bases lay between the germline ends. CDR3 residues: CASRYGRAYEQYF. The CDR3 region has the DNA TGTGCCAGCAGATACGGCAGAGCCTACGAGCAGTACTTC.

The chain has TRBV28 and TRBJ2-3, with no clear D. The CDR3 contains 13 residues. Trimming took 3 bases from V and 10 from J, leaving 14 bases between them. Germline V gene lookup returns CDR1 MDHEN and CDR2 SYDVKM. CDR3 DNA: TGTGCCAGCAGTTTCCTGAGCGCTGGGGCGCAGTATTTT. Encoded protein: CASSFLSAGAQYF.

The chain uses TRBV5-1 and TRBJ2-1; 16 positions match TRBD2. From germline, CDR1 is SGHRS and CDR2 YFSETQ. The CDR3 runs 15 residues. With 7 bases clipped from V and 9 bases from J, the junction kept 7 bases outside the gene matches. The CDR3 DNA follows: TGCGCCAGCGGGGGACTAGCGGGAGGGCCGCTTGAGCAGTTCTTC. Translating it yields CASGGLAGGPLEQFF.